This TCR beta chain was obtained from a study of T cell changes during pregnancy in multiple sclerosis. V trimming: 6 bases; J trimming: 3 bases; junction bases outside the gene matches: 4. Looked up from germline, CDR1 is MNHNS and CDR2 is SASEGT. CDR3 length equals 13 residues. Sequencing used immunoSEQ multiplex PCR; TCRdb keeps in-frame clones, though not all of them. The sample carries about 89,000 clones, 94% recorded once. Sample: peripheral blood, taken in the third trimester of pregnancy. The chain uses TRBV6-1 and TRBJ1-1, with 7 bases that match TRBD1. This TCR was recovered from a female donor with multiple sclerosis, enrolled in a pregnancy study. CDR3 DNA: TGTGCCAGCAGCCGAACAGGGGACACTGAAGCTTTCTTT. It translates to CASSRTGDTEAFF.